A selection of T cell receptor beta chains follows, all from one sample in a study of post-analysis software for immune sequencing data. TCRdb re-analysed the PCR reads in MiXCR, keeping a single row per CDR3 protein. The sample records approximately 690,000 distinct CDR3 sequences, about 60% being singletons. Sequenced material: blood. The receptors stem from a girl aged 2 to 10 with multiple sclerosis. The CDR3 runs from the conserved cysteine through the conserved F or W. Fields, in order: J gene, CDR3 length, clone size, V gene, D gene, CDR3 DNA, CDR3 protein. A D gene is named only where the DNA matches it firmly. Only some rows state a clone size, as once, few, many or a class for expanded clones.

>TRBJ2-2|14|-|TRBV29-1|TRBD2
TGCAGCGTGAAGCGGGACTCGAACACCGGGGAGCTGTTTTTT
CSVKRDSNTGELFF
>TRBJ2-7|13|-|TRBV13|-
TGTGCCAGCTGGGACACCCGTCGAGGAGAGCAGTACTTC
CASWDTRRGEQYF
>TRBJ2-7|13|-|TRBV25-1|TRBD1
TGTGCCAGCAAGGGACAGGGTTTATACGAGCAGTACTTC
CASKGQGLYEQYF
>TRBJ2-1|13|-|TRBV7-6|-
TGTGCCAGCAGCTTGAGGACAGACAATGAGCAGTTCTTC
CASSLRTDNEQFF
>TRBJ2-1|15|-|TRBV7-3|TRBD2
TGTGCCAGCAGCCACAGCGGGAGGGAACACAATGAGCAGTTCTTC
CASSHSGREHNEQFF
>TRBJ2-3|14|few|TRBV10-3|TRBD1
TGTGCCATCAGGGGACAGGGGGGCGCAGATACGCAGTATTTT
CAIRGQGGADTQYF
>TRBJ2-3|14|-|TRBV13|-
TGTGCCAGCAGCTCCTACAGCGTTACAGATACGCAGTATTTT
CASSSYSVTDTQYF
>TRBJ2-1|13|once|TRBV20-1|TRBD2
TGCAGTGCTCCTAGCGGGAGCCTCAATGAGCAGTTCTTC
CSAPSGSLNEQFF
>TRBJ2-7|12|-|TRBV6-5|TRBD2
TGTGCCAGCACCGACCCGGGGGGCGAGCAGTACTTC
CASTDPGGEQYF
>TRBJ1-5|17|-|TRBV28|-
TGTGCCAGCAGTTTCCTATACGAGGTGGGCGGCAATCAGCCCCAGCATTTT
CASSFLYEVGGNQPQHF